This record covers a single T cell receptor (beta chain). What it recognizes is unknown. The V and J ends lost 5 bases and 5 bases respectively, with 10 bases between them. The CDR3 totals 12 residues. CDR1 and CDR2 from the germline V gene are SEHNR and FQNEAQ (reference sequence). The data were obtained in a study of T cell repertoires in cytomegalovirus infection. In the study overall: Signatures in public TCR beta sequences pointed to both CMV infection and matching HLA type.

Points from the study as a whole: Predominance within the ex vivo response was attributable to HLA-C-restricted CMV-specific TCR beta clonotypes.

Each CDR3 protein is one row after TCRdb ran MiXCR on the reads. This sample has 200,000 or so distinct CDR3 sequences, with roughly 19% found just once. Material for sequencing was PBMCs. The chain carries TRBV7-9 and TRBJ2-7; D gene ambiguous. The source of this sequence is a human donor in good health (CMV status not recorded). Some clones in this sample may be carry-over from other donors' samples. CDR3 sequence (DNA): TGTGCCAGCAGCATACGAGGTGACGAGCAGTACTTC. Encoded protein: CASSIRGDEQYF.